This TCR beta chain derives from a study of Graves' ophthalmopathy and Graves' hyperthyroidism. Study background: Peripheral blood sampling occurred at initial diagnosis, before any treatment. Notes on the study in general: Blood shared most expanded thyroid clonotypes above 0.001 frequency.

Diagnosis relied on clinical symptoms, serum thyroxine, TRAb, thyroid ultrasound and orbital computed tomography. This clonotype was detected ten times or more. The antigen is unknown. The J segment lost 1 base and the V segment lost 4 bases, leaving 9 bases of the junction unmatched. This CDR3 is built from 17 residues. The germline V gene encodes CDR1 LGHNA and CDR2 YNFKEQ. Amplified material comprised TCR beta CDR3 regions derived from RNA transcripts. Second-round multiplex PCR came after first-round RT-PCR with HTBI primers. MiXCR, applied by TCRdb to the multiplex PCR reads, yields one record per CDR3 protein. The repertoire consists of under 200,000 distinct CDR3 sequences, with over 35% occurring once and the leading ten covering around 5.8%.

The rearrangement uses TRBV4-2 and TRBJ1-2, with 10 bases identical to TRBD1. The sequence was obtained from a woman between 40 and 50 years old with Graves' ophthalmopathy. The material sequenced was peripheral blood. CDR3 loop: CASSPGQGGVLNYGYTF. CDR3 DNA: TGTGCCAGCAGCCCCGGACAGGGGGGCGTCCTTAACTATGGCTACACCTTC.